Listed here are 30 T cell receptor beta chains from one sample, sequenced in a study of blood T cell repertoires in COVID-19. Clones were sequenced by immunoSEQ multiplex PCR, and TCRdb holds only the in-frame ones, with some missing. Among 63,000 or so clones listed, about 88% were seen once. The sample consisted of peripheral blood. Every receptor here comes from a man in his 70s with active COVID-19.

The chain recombines TRBV29-1 with TRBJ2-4, with D perhaps matching TRBD2 (6 bases). The CDR3 consists of 13 residues. V was cut by 5 bases and J by 2 bases, with 10 bases left in between. Germline CDR1 is SQVTM and CDR2 is ANQGSEA. DNA of the CDR3: TGCAGCGTTCGGGGGTCCCCCAAAAACATTCAGTACTTC. This encodes CSVRGSPKNIQYF.

The rearrangement joins TRBV5-6 to TRBJ1-2; D might be TRBD1 (6 bases). The V end lost 4 bases, the J end lost 7 bases, and 17 bases lay between the germline ends. CDR3 length: 14 residues. The V gene's germline CDR1 is SGHDT and CDR2 YYEEEE. CDR3 residues: CASSTNRDIGGYTF. As DNA, the CDR3 is TGTGCCAGCAGCACAAACCGGGACATCGGTGGCTACACCTTC. The whole variable domain, remainder taken from reference TRBV5-6 and TRBJ1-2, is DAGVTQSPTHLIKTRGQQVTLRCSPKSGHDTVSWYQQALGQGPQFIFQYYEEEERQRGNFPDRFSGHQFPNYSSELNVNALLLGDSALYLCASSTNRDIGGYTFGSGTRLTVV.

The gene calls are TRBV7-8 and TRBJ1-6; tentatively, D is TRBD1 (5 bases). CDR3 length: 16 residues. Germline CDR1 reads SGHVS; CDR2 reads FQNEAQ. The ends were cut back, 1 base at V and 0 bases at J, with 7 bases in the middle. CDR3 nucleotides: TGTGCCAGCAGCTTAGGGGGCAGCTCCTATAATTCACCCCTCCACTTT. Its protein is CASSLGGSSYNSPLHF. Full variable domain (remainder filled in from reference TRBV7-8 and TRBJ1-6): GAGVSQSPRYKVAKRGQDVALRCDPISGHVSLFWYQQALGQGPEFLTYFQNEAQLDKSGLPSDRFFAERPEGSVSTLKIQRTQQEDSAVYLCASSLGGSSYNSPLHFGNGTRLTVT.

This clone has just a few counts. The V and J genes are TRBV30 and TRBJ1-2; TRBD1 matches 9 bases. From germline, CDR1 is GTSNPN and CDR2 SVGIG (reference sequence). CDR3 size: 14 residues. Unmatched junction bases numbered 11, after V lost 4 bases and J lost 8 bases. CDR3 protein: CAWTSGQGRRGYTF. The CDR3 bases are TGTGCCTGGACCTCAGGACAGGGGCGCCGGGGCTACACCTTC. Drawing the rest from reference TRBV30 and TRBJ1-2, the complete variable domain is SQTIHQWPATLVQPVGSPLSLECTVEGTSNPNLYWYRQAAGRGLQLLFYSVGIGQISSEVPQNLSASRPQDRQFILSSKKLLLSDSGFYLCAWTSGQGRRGYTFGSGTRLTVV.

The V call is TRBV5-4, the J call TRBJ2-3; possible D gene TRBD2, 7 bases. This CDR3 has 15 amino acids. The V and J ends lost 0 bases and 5 bases respectively, with 13 bases between them. The V gene's germline CDR1 is SGHNT and CDR2 YYREEE (reference sequence). The CDR3 coding sequence is TGTGCCAGCAGCTTGGGGGGGGGCCGCGGAGATACGCAGTATTTT. It translates to CASSLGGGRGDTQYF. Full variable domain (missing parts from reference TRBV5-4 and TRBJ2-3): ETGVTQSPTHLIKTRGQQVTLRCSSQSGHNTVSWYQQALGQGPQFIFQYYREEENGRGNFPPRFSGLQFPNYSSELNVNALELDDSALYLCASSLGGGRGDTQYFGPGTRLTVL.

This sequence joins TRBV5-1 and TRBJ2-7, with 16 bases lining up with TRBD2. J gave up 4 bases and V 4 bases, and 5 bases lay outside the gene matches. This CDR3 has 16 amino acids. The germline V gene encodes CDR1 SGHRS and CDR2 YFSETQ. The CDR3 DNA sequence: TGCGCCAGCAGCCAGGGACTAGCGGGAGGGCAGTACGAGCAGTACTTC. Translation gives CASSQGLAGGQYEQYF.

The chain joins TRBV7-9 to TRBJ2-7; tentative D call: TRBD1 (5 bases). The CDR3 totals 13 residues. Trimming removed 3 bases from V and 6 bases from J, with 12 bases in between. CDR1 SEHNR and CDR2 FQNEAQ come from the germline V gene (reference sequence). DNA for the CDR3: TGTGCCAGCAGCTTGTTGGGGCCTGGCGAGCAGTACTTC. Its protein product is CASSLLGPGEQYF.

The rearrangement joins TRBV10-3 to TRBJ2-5, with 8 bases fitting TRBD2. CDR1 and CDR2 from the germline V gene are ENHRY and SYGVKD. The CDR3 is 16 amino acids. V shed 2 bases and J 5 bases; nucleotides not matched to a gene: 10. The CDR3 DNA sequence: TGTGCCATCAGTGAGGGGGTCGGCGGGAGGCCGGAGACCCAGTACTTC. Translating gives CAISEGVGGRPETQYF.

The chain uses TRBV11-2 and TRBJ2-1; 14 bases agree with TRBD2. The V gene end was trimmed by 1 base and the J gene end by 8 bases; junction bases not matched to a gene: 4. Germline loops: CDR1 SGHAT, CDR2 FQNNGV. The CDR3 extends over 16 amino acids. CDR3 sequence (DNA): TGTGCCAGCAGCTTAGTGGGGACTAGCGGGAGCCATGAGCAGTTCTTC. Its protein is CASSLVGTSGSHEQFF.

CDR3 loop: CASRGGTGNSGANVLTF. CDR3 sequence (DNA): TGTGCCAGCAGGGGGGGGACAGGGAACTCTGGGGCCAACGTCCTGACTTTC. The gene calls are TRBV6-4 and TRBJ2-6, with 9 bases aligning to TRBD1. Germline V gives CDR1 MRHNA, CDR2 SNTAGT. J lost 0 bases, V lost 6 bases, and 6 bases had no gene match. The CDR3 is 17 amino acids.

V is TRBV6-2 or TRBV6-3 and J is TRBJ2-7, with 11 bases lining up with TRBD1. CDR1 MNHEY and CDR2 SVGEGT come from the germline V gene. The CDR3 is 18 residues long. Trimming cost V 7 bases and J 0 bases; bases outside gene matches: 14. CDR3 sequence reads: CASTPDRGLGPLSYEQYF. Written as DNA, the CDR3 is TGTGCCAGCACCCCGGACAGGGGGCTCGGTCCCCTCTCCTACGAGCAGTACTTC.

This clone was picked up one time. J is TRBJ1-2 and V is TRBV11-2; a weak D match, TRBD1 (5 bases). Germline V lookup: CDR1 SGHAT, CDR2 FQNNGV. The CDR3 runs to 15 residues. Trimming cost V 5 bases and J 7 bases, with 20 bases left between them. The CDR3 is CASSPSTRDDGGYTF. The DNA of the CDR3 is TGTGCCAGCAGCCCGTCGACGCGGGACGACGGTGGCTACACCTTC.

V gene TRBV6-2 or TRBV6-3 combines with J gene TRBJ2-3; TRBD1 matches 7 bases. Trimming cost V 5 bases and J 2 bases; bases outside gene matches: 7. CDR1 is MNHEY and CDR2 is SVGEGT in the germline V gene. The CDR3 contains 15 residues. In nucleotides, the CDR3 is TGTGCCAGCAGTCCCCCCAGGGGGAACACAGATACGCAGTATTTT. It specifies CASSPPRGNTDTQYF.

This rearrangement joins TRBV25-1 to TRBJ2-7, with 8 bases lining up with TRBD1. The CDR3 is made up of 15 amino acids. Unmatched junction bases numbered 6, after V lost 1 base and J lost 4 bases. The germline V gene encodes CDR1 MGHDK and CDR2 SYGVNS. The CDR3 coding sequence is TGTGCCAGCAGTGAATGGGCAGGGGGCAGATACGAGCAGTACTTC. It codes for CASSEWAGGRYEQYF.

The rearrangement joins TRBV12-3 or TRBV12-4 to TRBJ1-2; D remains unclear. The V end was cut by 7 bases, the J end by 8 bases, with 17 bases between. The CDR3 is 13 residues long. Here the CDR3 DNA reads TGTGCCAGCACCCGGACGCCGGGGTGGGGCTACACCTTC. Its protein is CASTRTPGWGYTF.

CDR3 region: CATSDPRGAGETQYF. DNA of the CDR3: TGTGCCACCAGTGATCCCCGCGGAGCGGGGGAGACCCAGTACTTC. This chain uses TRBV24-1 with TRBJ2-5, with TRBD2 matching over 7 bases. This CDR3 has 15 residues. The ends lost 3 bases at V and 5 bases at J; junction bases unmatched: 8. The germline gives CDR1 KGHDR, CDR2 SFDVKD.

The gene calls are TRBV5-1 and TRBJ2-1; D remains unclear. V was trimmed by 1 base and J by 2 bases, leaving 10 bases between them. The germline CDR1 and CDR2 sequences are SGHRS and YFSETQ. The CDR3 runs 15 residues. The CDR3 DNA reads TGCGCCAGCAGCTTGCTCGCAGAAACCTACAATGAGCAGTTCTTC. It translates to CASSLLAETYNEQFF.

This sequence joins TRBV7-2 and TRBJ1-6; perhaps TRBD1 as D (6 bases). Per the germline V gene, CDR1 is SGHTA and CDR2 is FQGNSA. CDR3 length: 17 amino acids. V gave up 6 bases and J gave up 9 bases, with 24 bases separating them. The CDR3 DNA sequence: TGTGCCAGCAGATATAGGGGGGGGGCAGGGGTAGGTTCACCCCTCCACTTT. Its protein product is CASRYRGGAGVGSPLHF.

The chain combines TRBV11-3 with TRBJ2-7; D not certain. The CDR3 length is 13 residues. Per germline, CDR1 SGHNT and CDR2 YENEEA. Trimming stripped 0 bases from V and 4 bases from J, with 7 bases between. CDR3 DNA: TGTGCCAGCAGCTTAGATTGGCGGTACGAGCAGTACTTC. As protein: CASSLDWRYEQYF.

The rearrangement uses TRBV5-5 and TRBJ2-1; TRBD2 agrees at 7 bases. This CDR3 has 16 amino acids. The J segment lost 4 bases and the V segment lost 4 bases, leaving 11 bases of the junction unmatched. Per the germline V gene, CDR1 is SGHKS and CDR2 is YYEKEE (reference sequence). CDR3 region: CASSGDSGFLYNEQFF. The CDR3, as DNA: TGTGCCAGCAGCGGCGATAGCGGGTTCCTTTACAATGAGCAGTTCTTC.

This clone was seen once. This chain connects TRBV5-1 to TRBJ2-2; the D gene is possibly TRBD1 (8 bases). V was shortened by 4 bases and J by 6 bases, with 16 bases between the two germline ends. This CDR3 region has 15 residues. The germline CDR1 and CDR2 sequences are SGHRS and YFSETQ. DNA for the CDR3: TGCGCCAGCAGCCAGGACAGGGCGGGGGCCGGGGAGCTGTTTTTT. This encodes CASSQDRAGAGELFF.

This rearrangement joins TRBV27 to TRBJ2-3; 7 nucleotides line up with TRBD1. Germline-derived CDR1 and CDR2 are MNHEY and SMNVEV (reference sequence). CDR3 length: 14 residues. V lost 3 bases and J lost 4; bases outside the gene matches: 4. The CDR3 here is CASSLTGTPDTQYF. DNA for the CDR3: TGTGCCAGCAGTTTGACAGGGACCCCAGATACGCAGTATTTT.

This chain joins TRBV2 and TRBJ2-1, with D possibly TRBD1 on 6 matching bases. Germline CDR1 reads SNHLY; CDR2 reads FYNNEI. The CDR3 is 15 amino acids. Trimming took 5 bases from V and 6 from J, leaving 17 bases between them. The CDR3: CASSRAVGAGNEQFF. CDR3 DNA sequence: TGTGCCAGCAGTCGGGCGGTGGGGGCGGGCAATGAGCAGTTCTTC.

The chain couples TRBV7-8 to TRBJ2-5; tentative D call: TRBD1 (6 bases). V was trimmed by 5 bases and J by 5 bases, leaving 18 bases between them. The CDR3 is made up of 15 amino acids. The germline V gene encodes CDR1 SGHVS and CDR2 FQNEAQ. The CDR3 reads CASSKSGLQGETQYF. Here the CDR3 DNA reads TGTGCCAGCAGCAAAAGTGGGCTCCAGGGGGAGACCCAGTACTTC.

The chain links TRBV7-2 to TRBJ2-2, with unresolved D. V was cut by 1 base and J by 4 bases, with 13 bases left in between. Germline lookup yields CDR1 SGHTA and CDR2 FQGNSA. This CDR3 is 16 amino acids long. CDR3 region: CASSLVVRPSTGELFF. The CDR3 DNA reads as TGTGCCAGCAGCTTAGTGGTGAGGCCGAGCACCGGGGAGCTGTTTTTT.

The chain is built from TRBV19 and TRBJ2-3; a weak D match, TRBD1 (5 bases). Per germline, CDR1 LNHDA and CDR2 SQIVND (reference sequence). This CDR3 contains 12 residues. Trimming shortened V by 6 bases and J by 10 bases, and 14 bases separated the two germline ends. CDR3 nucleotides: TGTGCCAGTAGCCCCAGGGTGAGACCGCAGTATTTT. Its translation: CASSPRVRPQYF.

The rearrangement links TRBV2 to TRBJ2-5; 7 positions match TRBD2. This CDR3 has 12 residues. The germline gives CDR1 SNHLY, CDR2 FYNNEI. J gave up 5 bases and V 8 bases, and 5 bases lay outside the gene matches. CDR3 sequence: CASGTTGETQYF. The CDR3 nucleotides read TGTGCCAGCGGGACTACGGGGGAGACCCAGTACTTC.

In DNA form, the CDR3 reads TGTGCCAGTACCCCAGGCACGAACACCGGGGAGCTGTTTTTT. This encodes CASTPGTNTGELFF. This chain uses TRBV19 with TRBJ2-2; no clear D. The germline gives CDR1 LNHDA, CDR2 SQIVND (reference sequence). CDR3 length equals 14 residues. V was clipped by 7 bases and J by 0 bases, with 9 bases between them.

This rearrangement joins TRBV24-1 to TRBJ2-1, with TRBD2 identical over 7 bases. The CDR3 is made up of 16 amino acids. The ends lost 4 bases at V and 4 bases at J; junction bases unmatched: 9. The germline V gene has CDR1 KGHDR and CDR2 SFDVKD. CDR3 DNA sequence: TGTGCCACCAGTGACCGCGTGGGGGGAGGGTACAATGAGCAGTTCTTC. Amino acids: CATSDRVGGGYNEQFF.

A note on this clone: The sample has other DNA sequences that encode this CDR3 too. The rearrangement joins TRBV7-2 to TRBJ2-7; maybe TRBD2 (6 bases). Trimming took 1 base from V and 7 from J, leaving 14 bases between them. The CDR3 length is 14 residues. Germline V gene sequence: CDR1 SGHTA, CDR2 FQGNSA. CDR3 region: CASSLVGREGEQYF. CDR3 bases: TGTGCCAGCAGCTTAGTGGGGCGGGAAGGGGAGCAGTACTTC.